The 31 T cell receptor beta chains presented below share a single source sample, sequenced in a study of T cells in Graves' hyperthyroidism and ophthalmopathy. Using RNA transcripts as the source, TCR beta CDR3 regions were amplified. The HTBI primer set drove a first-round RT-PCR of the TCR CDR3. TCRdb reprocessed the multiplex PCR reads with MiXCR, giving one entry per CDR3 protein. The sample lists hundreds of thousands of distinct CDR3 sequences; 12% to 15% were seen once. Sequencing used blood. The receptor set was obtained from a woman aged 40 to 55 with Graves' ophthalmopathy.

This clonotype was seen a few times. The genes are TRBV12-3 or TRBV12-4 and TRBJ2-3; D is unclear. Trimming pared 7 bases from V and 4 bases from J, leaving 18 bases between. The length of the CDR3 is 15 residues. CDR3 sequence (DNA): TGTGCCAGCACCCCCCTGGGCAGCCAGGCAGATACGCAGTATTTT. This codes for CASTPLGSQADTQYF.

The J gene is TRBJ2-1, the V gene TRBV19, with 8 bases matching TRBD1. Losses at the gene ends were 4 bases for V and 2 bases for J; bases not matched to a gene: 7. CDR3 length: 16 amino acids. CDR1 is LNHDA, CDR2 SQIVND, per germline (reference sequence). The CDR3 DNA reads as TGTGCCAGTAGTAAACCGACAGGGGCGACCTACAATGAGCAGTTCTTC. It specifies CASSKPTGATYNEQFF.

The J gene is TRBJ1-1, the V gene TRBV30, with D hard to call. Trimming removed 4 bases from V and 4 bases from J, with 13 bases in between. CDR1 is GTSNPN, CDR2 SVGIG, per germline (reference sequence). CDR3 length: 13 amino acids. CDR3 coding DNA: TGTGCCTGGAAGCGAACCCTGGGCACTGAAGCTTTCTTT. Its translation is CAWKRTLGTEAFF.

This clonotype was detected ten times or more. V usage is TRBV29-1 and J usage is TRBJ2-7, with 8 bases fitting TRBD1. Germline CDR1 SQVTM, CDR2 ANQGSEA. The CDR3 totals 12 residues. V trimming: 1 base; J trimming: 7 bases; junction bases outside the gene matches: 3. Here the CDR3 reads CSVEGQGREQYF. CDR3 bases: TGCAGCGTTGAAGGACAGGGGAGAGAGCAGTACTTC.

This clonotype was seen ten or more times. This sequence joins TRBV10-3 and TRBJ1-3; D gene uncertain. The CDR3 sequence is 15 residues long. Germline assignment: CDR1 ENHRY and CDR2 SYGVKD. With 3 bases removed from V and 2 bases from J, the gap between germline ends came to 11 bases. CDR3 DNA sequence: TGTGCCATCAGTGACGGGGTAATAGCTGGAAACACCATATATTTT. Its protein product is CAISDGVIAGNTIYF.

This clonotype was detected many times. The J gene is TRBJ1-2, the V gene TRBV11-2; 7 bases align to TRBD1. Germline V gene lookup returns CDR1 SGHAT and CDR2 FQNNGV. V was pared by 0 bases and J by 4 bases, with 8 bases of the junction left unmatched. The CDR3 is 16 residues long. Here the CDR3 DNA reads TGTGCCAGCAGCTTAGATCTGAGGGGGCTGGTCTATGGCTACACCTTC. It yields the protein CASSLDLRGLVYGYTF.

Here the CDR3 DNA reads TGTGCCATCAGAAGGACAGGGGGAGAGACCCAGTACTTC. Its protein is CAIRRTGGETQYF. The chain carries TRBV10-3 and TRBJ2-5; 10 bases agree with TRBD1. Germline lookup yields CDR1 ENHRY and CDR2 SYGVKD. CDR3 length: 13 residues. V dropped 6 bases and J dropped 4; count of bases not matched to a gene: 2.

This clonotype occurred many times. The V call is TRBV6-2 or TRBV6-3, the J call TRBJ2-7; 7 bases line up with TRBD1. The CDR3 totals 15 residues. V trimming: 2 bases; J trimming: 1 base; junction bases outside the gene matches: 5. From germline, CDR1 is MNHEY and CDR2 SVGEGT. As DNA, the CDR3 is TGTGCCAGCAGTTACGACGACAGGGCATCCTACGAGCAGTACTTC. Protein product: CASSYDDRASYEQYF.

Points on this clonotype: This may arise from a read error, as a much more abundant clone is one base away. The V call is TRBV19, the J call TRBJ2-1, with TRBD2 matching over 9 bases. There are 15 residues in the CDR3. Germline V CDR1 and CDR2: LNHDA, SQIVND (reference sequence). This chain's CDR3 is CASSILAGTFNEKFF. CDR3 DNA: TGTGCCAGTAGTATCCTAGCGGGAACCTTCAATGAGAAGTTCTTC.

This clonotype was counted many times. The chain couples TRBV3-1 to TRBJ1-1; D not resolved. The CDR3 runs 14 residues. Trimming took off 4 bases at V and 1 base at J, with 10 bases between the two ends. The germline CDR1 and CDR2 sequences are LGHDT and YNNKEL (reference sequence). In nucleotides, the CDR3 is TGTGCCAGCAGCCCGGGAGTCAAGAACACTGAAGCTTTCTTT. Its protein is CASSPGVKNTEAFF.

The genes are TRBV7-3 and TRBJ2-7, with D possibly being TRBD1 or TRBD2 (6 bases each). The V end lost 1 base, the J end lost 2 bases, and 18 bases lay between the germline ends. This CDR3 is built from 17 residues. Per germline, CDR1 SGHTA and CDR2 FQGTGA. The CDR3 sequence: CASSLNEWRDTTYEQYF. The CDR3 nucleotides are TGTGCCAGCAGCTTAAATGAGTGGAGGGACACTACCTACGAGCAGTACTTC.

As concerns this clonotype: Just one base apart from a much larger clone, this may be a read error. The J gene is TRBJ2-2, the V gene TRBV7-9; TRBD1 matches at 7 bases. This CDR3 has 15 residues. CDR1 and CDR2 from the germline V gene are SEHNR and FQNEAQ (reference sequence). The CDR3 nucleotides read TGTGCCAGCAGCTCAACAGGGGAGAACACCGGGGAGCTGGTTTTT. As protein: CASSSTGENTGELVF.

The chain recombines TRBV14 with TRBJ1-6; the D is unclear. V was clipped by 0 bases and J by 6 bases, with 12 bases between them. Germline loops: CDR1 SGHDN, CDR2 FVKESK. The CDR3 is made up of 16 amino acids. The CDR3 here is CASSQDLGGFNSPLHF. For the CDR3, the DNA is TGTGCCAGCAGCCAAGACCTTGGAGGGTTTAATTCACCCCTCCACTTT. Based on the CDR3 plus reference TRBV14 and TRBJ1-6, the full variable domain is EAGVTQFPSHSVIEKGQTVTLRCDPISGHDNLYWYRRVMGKEIKFLLHFVKESKQDESGMPNNRFLAERTGGTYSTLKVQPAELEDSGVYFCASSQDLGGFNSPLHFGNGTRLTVT.

CDR3 amino acids: CASSMLGGQGTTQYF. In nucleotides, the CDR3 is TGTGCCAGCTCCATGTTGGGGGGACAGGGCACGACCCAGTACTTC. The chain joins TRBV7-2 to TRBJ2-5, with 9 positions matching TRBD1. CDR3 length equals 15 residues. The germline CDR1 and CDR2 sequences are SGHTA and FQGNSA. Germline trimming cut 8 bases from V and 7 bases from J; bases unmatched to any gene: 14.

This clonotype was recorded at least ten times. The rearrangement uses TRBV2 and TRBJ1-6, with 7 nucleotides matching TRBD1. The CDR3 runs to 15 residues. Unmatched junction bases numbered 9, after V lost 6 bases and J lost 7 bases. CDR1 and CDR2 from the germline V gene are SNHLY and FYNNEI. In DNA form, the CDR3 reads TGTGCCAGCAGGGCCCGACAGGGATACAATTCACCCCTCCACTTT. As protein: CASRARQGYNSPLHF.

The genes are TRBV3-1 and TRBJ2-7; 10 nucleotides agree with TRBD1. V trimming: 4 bases; J trimming: 4 bases; junction bases outside the gene matches: 7. Germline-derived CDR1 and CDR2 are LGHDT and YNNKEL (reference sequence). The CDR3 length is 15 residues. Here the CDR3 reads CASSPETGGEYEQYF. CDR3 in DNA: TGTGCCAGCAGCCCTGAGACAGGGGGCGAATACGAGCAGTACTTC.

This clonotype appeared many times. The rearrangement links TRBV11-2 to TRBJ2-7; 8 bases align to TRBD1. Looked up from germline, CDR1 is SGHAT and CDR2 is FQNNGV. This CDR3 spans 15 amino acids. V lost 4 bases, J lost 3 bases, and 8 bases stayed unmatched. DNA for the CDR3: TGTGCCAGCAGCTACCCGGGACAGGACCTCTACGAGCAGTACTTC. This codes for CASSYPGQDLYEQYF.

This clonotype was detected ten times or more. A read error may account for a junction end that differs from germline. This chain connects TRBV13 to TRBJ2-7; a weak D match, TRBD2 (5 bases). This CDR3 is built from 14 residues. Germline V lookup: CDR1 PRHDT, CDR2 FYEKMQ (reference sequence). DNA of the CDR3: TGTGCCAGCAGCTTACGCGACTACGCCTACGGGCAGTACTTC. Its protein product is CASSLRDYAYGQYF.

At least ten counts were recorded for this clonotype. The rearrangement links TRBV10-3 to TRBJ1-1; D unclear. CDR3 size: 12 residues. The germline gives CDR1 ENHRY, CDR2 SYGVKD. Trimming took 5 bases from V and 7 from J, leaving 11 bases between them. This CDR3 is CAISKSGVEAFF. CDR3 sequence (DNA): TGTGCCATCAGTAAATCGGGAGTTGAAGCTTTCTTT.

The chain combines TRBV29-1 with TRBJ2-7; D could derive from TRBD1 or TRBD2 (5 bases each). The V gene lost 6 bases and the J gene lost 5 bases, with 17 bases spanning the gap. Germline V gene data show CDR1 as SQVTM and CDR2 as ANQGSEA. The CDR3 runs 13 residues. The CDR3 here is CSVKIPGPNEQYF. Here the CDR3 DNA reads TGCAGCGTCAAAATACCGGGACCCAACGAGCAGTACTTC.

V usage is TRBV5-6 and J usage is TRBJ2-2; 7 bases map to TRBD1. Germline V CDR1 and CDR2: SGHDT, YYEEEE. The CDR3 is 16 residues long. V was pared by 3 bases and J by 7 bases, with 12 bases of the junction left unmatched. The CDR3 DNA is TGTGCCAGCAGCTCCAGAGACAGGGTCACAGGCGGGGAGCTGTTTTTT. This encodes CASSSRDRVTGGELFF.

This clonotype came up many times. One end of the junction varies from germline; a read error may be responsible. The CDR3 bases are TGTGCCAGCAGTCTATCGGGACAGTTCTACAATGAGCAGTTCTTC. Residues: CASSLSGQFYNEQFF. The J gene is TRBJ2-1, the V gene TRBV27; the match to TRBD1 covers 7 bases. The length of the CDR3 is 15 residues. CDR1 MNHEY and CDR2 SMNVEV come from the germline V gene (reference sequence).

As to this clonotype: A single base separates this from a much larger clone, so it may be a read error. This CDR3 is CAINSGLAESPYNEQFF. CDR3 nucleotides: TGTGCCATCAATTCGGGACTAGCGGAAAGCCCCTACAATGAGCAGTTCTTC. The rearrangement joins TRBV10-3 to TRBJ2-1; 11 bases align to TRBD2. J was trimmed by 2 bases and V by 7 bases; bases with no gene match: 10. The germline V gene has CDR1 ENHRY and CDR2 SYGVKD. The CDR3 sequence is 17 residues long.

This clonotype was observed a few times. This chain joins TRBV7-9 and TRBJ1-1, with 9 positions matching TRBD1. Germline V gene sequence: CDR1 SEHNR, CDR2 FQNEAQ (reference sequence). The CDR3 loop spans 15 amino acids. The V segment lost 5 bases and the J segment 1 base; nucleotides outside the gene matches: 5. CDR3 in DNA: TGTGCCAGCAGCCCCCGGGACAGGGCGAACACTGAAGCTTTCTTT. Protein sequence: CASSPRDRANTEAFF.

This clonotype was seen many times. The J gene is TRBJ1-2, the V gene TRBV28, with 8 bases that match TRBD1. V lost 6 bases, J lost 4 bases, and 7 bases stayed unmatched. Germline CDR1 MDHEN, CDR2 SYDVKM. CDR3 length: 14 amino acids. The CDR3 DNA reads as TGTGCCAGCAGGATTGCAGGGGGCGGCTATGGCTACACCTTC. Translated, it gives CASRIAGGGYGYTF.

V gene TRBV12-3 or TRBV12-4 combines with J gene TRBJ1-5, with 10 bases matching TRBD1. The length of the CDR3 is 18 residues. The J segment lost 0 bases and the V segment lost 6 bases, leaving 11 bases of the junction unmatched. The CDR3 reads CASSSPGTGAYSNQPQHF. In DNA, the CDR3 is TGTGCCAGCAGCTCCCCCGGGACAGGGGCATATAGCAATCAGCCCCAGCATTTT.

This clonotype came up many times. This sequence joins TRBV2 and TRBJ2-2, with D unresolved. CDR3 size: 13 residues. Looked up from germline, CDR1 is SNHLY and CDR2 is FYNNEI. V shed 5 bases and J shed 4 bases, with 8 bases lying between them. Here the CDR3 DNA reads TGTGCCAGCAGTAGCAGATCCACCGGGGAGCTGTTTTTT. Translating gives CASSSRSTGELFF.

This clonotype was counted a few times. V is TRBV20-1 and J is TRBJ1-5; no clear D. Trimming left V 0 bases short and J 2 bases short, with 14 bases between. The CDR3 loop spans 16 amino acids. CDR1 and CDR2 from the germline V gene are DFQATT and SNEGSKA (reference sequence). CDR3: CSARDSEGIGNQPQHF. Written as DNA, the CDR3 is TGCAGTGCTAGAGATTCGGAAGGTATAGGCAATCAGCCCCAGCATTTT.

This clonotype was counted only a few times. The chain couples TRBV4-1 to TRBJ2-5; 12 bases are a match to TRBD2. This CDR3 spans 18 amino acids. In germline, CDR1 is MGHRA, CDR2 YSYEKL. Unmatched junction bases numbered 11, after V lost 2 bases and J lost 4 bases. The CDR3 region has the DNA TGCGCCAGCAGCCAACTCATTGGGCTAGCGGGAGGGAGAGAGACCCAGTACTTC. The encoded protein is CASSQLIGLAGGRETQYF.

In its sample, this clonotype was seen many times. This chain joins TRBV11-2 and TRBJ2-5; D is unclear. With 4 bases removed from V and 1 base from J, the gap between germline ends came to 13 bases. Looked up from germline, CDR1 is SGHAT and CDR2 is FQNNGV. This CDR3 spans 15 amino acids. Here the CDR3 reads CASSSSGWTQETQYF. The CDR3 bases are TGTGCCAGCAGCTCTTCGGGCTGGACCCAAGAGACCCAGTACTTC. The full variable domain, completed using reference TRBV11-2 and TRBJ2-5, is EAGVAQSPRYKIIEKRQSVAFWCNPISGHATLYWYQQILGQGPKLLIQFQNNGVVDDSQLPKDRFSAERLKGVDSTLKIQPAKLEDSAVYLCASSSSGWTQETQYFGPGTRLLVL.

The sample holds many counts of this clonotype. The V call is TRBV12-3 or TRBV12-4, the J call TRBJ2-3; D not resolved. The CDR3 runs to 14 residues. V shed 2 bases and J shed 4 bases, with 10 bases lying between them. The CDR3 sequence: CASSLWYGADTQYF. CDR3 DNA sequence: TGTGCCAGCAGTTTATGGTACGGAGCAGATACGCAGTATTTT.